These 22 T cell receptor beta chains were sequenced from one sample in a study of cytomegalovirus exposure and HLA in healthy donors. The protocol was immunoSEQ multiplex PCR, while the TCRdb copy is restricted to in-frame clones and leaves out a portion. Of about 98,000 clones in the sample, roughly 95% were seen once. Material: PBMCs. These receptors were taken from a woman between 18 and 30 years old in good health and CMV-seronegative.

The table lists this clone with a count of one. The gene calls are TRBV7-8 and TRBJ2-7; no definite D call. In germline, CDR1 is SGHVS, CDR2 FQNEAQ. The CDR3 is made up of 13 amino acids. V lost 3 bases, J lost 1 base, and 7 bases lay in between. CDR3 amino acids: CASSFGASYEQYF. Here the CDR3 DNA reads TGTGCCAGCAGCTTTGGAGCTTCCTACGAGCAGTACTTC.

The gene calls are TRBV5-4 and TRBJ2-7; 8 bases map to TRBD1. CDR1 is SGHNT and CDR2 is YYREEE in the germline V gene (reference sequence). The CDR3 runs to 15 residues. Losses at the gene ends were 5 bases for V and 5 bases for J; bases not matched to a gene: 12. In DNA form, the CDR3 reads TGTGCCAGCAGTTATACAGGGGGACCCCAGAACGAGCAGTACTTC. It codes for CASSYTGGPQNEQYF.

The gene calls are TRBV4-1 and TRBJ2-7, with a tentative D call TRBD1 (6 bases). Germline CDR1 reads MGHRA; CDR2 reads YSYEKL. V was pared by 1 base and J by 3 bases, with 10 bases between. There are 14 residues in the CDR3. CDR3 region: CASSQGGQFYEQYF. DNA for the CDR3: TGCGCCAGCAGCCAAGGGGGACAATTCTACGAGCAGTACTTC.

This rearrangement joins TRBV27 to TRBJ1-1; possibly TRBD1 for D (6 bases). Germline V gene lookup returns CDR1 MNHEY and CDR2 SMNVEV (reference sequence). Trimming removed 5 bases at V and 0 bases at J, with 16 bases between. This CDR3 is 16 amino acids long. The CDR3 region has the DNA TGTGCCAGCAGTCGATTCCCACAGGGCGTGAACACTGAAGCTTTCTTT. This sequence encodes CASSRFPQGVNTEAFF.

The rearrangement uses TRBV5-3 and TRBJ2-6; no definite D call. TRBV5-3 is treated as an ORF (open reading frame) with a function not yet certain. Trimming left V 6 bases short and J 0 bases short, with 10 bases between. The CDR3 length is 15 residues. CDR3 in amino acids: CARNDTFSGANVLTF. CDR3 nucleotide sequence: TGTGCCAGAAACGACACCTTCTCTGGGGCCAACGTCCTGACTTTC.

This clone came up a few times. The chain combines TRBV4-1 with TRBJ1-2; TRBD1 aligns across 10 bases. The CDR3 has 20 residues. Losses at the gene ends were 2 bases for V and 2 bases for J; bases not matched to a gene: 17. The germline CDR1 and CDR2 sequences are MGHRA and YSYEKL. The CDR3: CASSQRSGGMTGGANYGYTF. The CDR3, as DNA: TGCGCCAGCAGCCAACGGTCTGGGGGTATGACAGGGGGCGCGAACTATGGCTACACCTTC.

The rearrangement links TRBV6-1 to TRBJ2-1; TRBD2 matches at 7 bases. The CDR3 totals 15 residues. Germline CDR1 is MNHNS and CDR2 is SASEGT. Germline trimming cut 0 bases from V and 2 bases from J; bases unmatched to any gene: 1. The CDR3: CASSEARGTYNEQFF. The DNA of the CDR3 is TGTGCCAGCAGTGAAGCGCGGGGGACCTACAATGAGCAGTTCTTC.

The V gene is TRBV7-8, the J gene TRBJ2-1; D not certain. CDR1 and CDR2 (germline): SGHVS, FQNEAQ. The CDR3 has 13 amino acids. V shed 5 bases and J shed 8 bases, with 13 bases lying between them. CDR3 coding DNA: TGTGCCAGCAGCAGACGGGTTACCGATGAGCAGTTCTTC. As protein: CASSRRVTDEQFF.

In this sample, this clone turned up once. The CDR3 region has the DNA TGTGCCAGTCGAAGTATAGAGACCTACGAGCAGTACTTC. The encoded protein is CASRSIETYEQYF. V is TRBV19 and J is TRBJ2-7; no clear D gene. The germline CDR1 and CDR2 sequences are LNHDA and SQIVND (reference sequence). The CDR3 is 13 amino acids. Trimming cost V 8 bases and J 2 bases, with 13 bases left between them.

This clone was counted once. The rearrangement joins TRBV5-6 to TRBJ2-7; D gene ambiguous. V gave up 8 bases and J gave up 0 bases, with 6 bases separating them. The CDR3 is made up of 11 amino acids. The germline V gene has CDR1 SGHDT and CDR2 YYEEEE. CDR3 sequence: CASSISYEQYF. As DNA, the CDR3 is TGTGCCAGTTCCATCTCCTACGAGCAGTACTTC.

This clone has only one observation. The chain has TRBV7-2 and TRBJ2-7; 9 bases are shared with TRBD1. The trim removed 5 bases at V and 3 bases at J, leaving 5 bases unmatched. The CDR3 totals 14 residues. Looked up from germline, CDR1 is SGHTA and CDR2 is FQGNSA. The CDR3 sequence: CASSQGTGLYEQYF. As DNA, the CDR3 is TGTGCCAGCAGCCAAGGGACAGGGCTCTACGAGCAGTACTTC. Full variable domain (remainder filled in from reference TRBV7-2 and TRBJ2-7): GAGVSQSPSNKVTEKGKDVELRCDPISGHTALYWYRQSLGQGLEFLIYFQGNSAPDKSGLPSDRFSAERTGGSVSTLTIQRTQQEDSAVYLCASSQGTGLYEQYFGPGTRLTVT.

The chain combines TRBV11-2 with TRBJ2-1, with TRBD2 matching 11 bases. Trimming removed 5 bases from V and 9 bases from J; junction bases left unmatched: 9. The germline gives CDR1 SGHAT, CDR2 FQNNGV. The CDR3 has 15 amino acids. DNA for the CDR3: TGTGCCAGCAGCCTAGTTAGCGGGAGGGCGGGTGAGCAGTTCTTC. Translated: CASSLVSGRAGEQFF. The full variable domain, in which reference TRBV11-2 and TRBJ2-1 provide the parts outside the CDR3, is EAGVAQSPRYKIIEKRQSVAFWCNPISGHATLYWYQQILGQGPKLLIQFQNNGVVDDSQLPKDRFSAERLKGVDSTLKIQPAKLEDSAVYLCASSLVSGRAGEQFFGPGTRLTVL.

The V call is TRBV6-5, the J call TRBJ2-5; 11 bases map to TRBD2. This CDR3 spans 12 amino acids. The trim removed 10 bases at V and 5 bases at J, leaving 3 bases unmatched. Germline V gene sequence: CDR1 MNHEY, CDR2 SVGAGI. For the CDR3, the DNA is TGTGCCACACTAGCGGGAGTGGAGACCCAGTACTTC. Translating it yields CATLAGVETQYF.

The rearrangement joins TRBV29-1 to TRBJ2-1, with D tentatively TRBD2 (5 bases). The CDR3 contains 12 residues. Between the trimmed V and J ends, which lost 2 bases and 8 bases, there was a span of 10 bases. Germline CDR1 reads SQVTM; CDR2 reads ANQGSEA. CDR3 coding DNA: TGCAGCGTTGAACCCCGGGATTATGAGCAGTTCTTC. This gives the protein CSVEPRDYEQFF.

The chain recombines TRBV28 with TRBJ1-5, with 9 nucleotides matching TRBD1. The CDR3 totals 15 residues. The V and J ends lost 2 bases and 3 bases, in that order; junction bases with no gene match: 2. Germline V lookup: CDR1 MDHEN, CDR2 SYDVKM. The CDR3: CASSLGTGTNQPQHF. DNA of the CDR3: TGTGCCAGCAGTTTAGGGACAGGGACCAATCAGCCCCAGCATTTT.

The J gene is TRBJ2-7, the V gene TRBV2; TRBD2 agrees at 13 bases. The CDR3 covers 18 residues. V was pared by 5 bases and J by 2 bases, with 12 bases of the junction left unmatched. Germline V CDR1 and CDR2: SNHLY, FYNNEI. The CDR3, as DNA: TGTGCCAGCAGTACCATACCTGGACTAGCGGGGGAGACCTACGAGCAGTACTTC. Amino acid sequence: CASSTIPGLAGETYEQYF.

This chain links TRBV6-1 with TRBJ1-2; no firm D call. Trimming cost V 5 bases and J 5 bases, with 18 bases left between them. Per the germline V gene, CDR1 is MNHNS and CDR2 is SASEGT. This CDR3 is built from 15 residues. The CDR3 reads CASSPLRIDNYGYTF. The CDR3 DNA sequence: TGTGCCAGCAGTCCCCTACGGATAGACAATTATGGCTACACCTTC.

This chain links TRBV7-2 with TRBJ1-5, with 7 bases lining up with TRBD1. The V segment lost 5 bases and the J segment 3 bases; nucleotides outside the gene matches: 7. Germline-derived CDR1 and CDR2 are SGHTA and FQGNSA. The CDR3 sequence is 15 residues long. In DNA, the CDR3 is TGTGCCAGCAGCCCAATGGGACAGCCCAATCAGCCCCAGCATTTT. It encodes CASSPMGQPNQPQHF.

The V call is TRBV27, the J call TRBJ2-7; 9 bases agree with TRBD2. Germline values: CDR1 MNHEY, CDR2 SMNVEV (reference sequence). The CDR3 loop spans 16 amino acids. Trimming at V came to 6 bases and at J to 0 bases, leaving 9 bases not matched to a gene. The CDR3 loop reads CASSQLISGSSYEQYF. The CDR3 nucleotides are TGTGCCAGCAGCCAACTCATTAGCGGGAGCTCCTACGAGCAGTACTTC.

The chain combines TRBV4-1 with TRBJ2-7; D is perhaps TRBD1 (5 bases). This CDR3 has 14 amino acids. The V end lost 0 bases, the J end lost 2 bases, and 8 bases lay between the germline ends. Germline values: CDR1 MGHRA, CDR2 YSYEKL. In DNA form, the CDR3 reads TGCGCCAGCAGCCAAGATAGGGGTACCTACGAGCAGTACTTC. It yields the protein CASSQDRGTYEQYF.

The chain combines TRBV16 with TRBJ2-3; 9 bases are shared with TRBD2. Germline V CDR1 and CDR2: KGHSY, FQNENV. With V trimmed by 2 bases and J by 4 bases, 4 bases remained unmatched. There are 15 residues in the CDR3. In DNA, the CDR3 is TGTGCCAGCAGCCAAGGACTAGCGAGTGCAGATACGCAGTATTTT. Protein product: CASSQGLASADTQYF.

This chain connects TRBV7-9 to TRBJ2-7; D gene uncertain. The CDR3 runs 15 residues. The germline gives CDR1 SEHNR, CDR2 FQNEAQ (reference sequence). Between the trimmed V and J ends, which lost 1 base and 3 bases, there was a span of 13 bases. The CDR3 region is CASSLGQVPHYEQYF. For the CDR3, the DNA is TGTGCCAGCAGCTTAGGGCAGGTGCCGCACTACGAGCAGTACTTC.